The entry below describes one TCR beta chain. These data are taken from a study of shared clonotypes between healthy human individuals. Study information: Donors were a couple of women and a few men aged 18 to 49.

The junction had 5 bases not matched to a gene; V was cut back by 4 bases and J by 2 bases. Looked up from germline, CDR1 is MGHRA and CDR2 is YSYEKL. The CDR3 covers 15 residues. Here immunoSEQ multiplex PCR was the method, and the copy in TCRdb shows in-frame clones only, minus some. The data hold 500,000 to 550,000 clones, with 90% to 97% observed a single time. The sequence came from a woman aged 25-40 years in good health. Sequenced: naive CD4+ T cells sorted from blood. Subset meaning: CD45RA+ positively selected. V is TRBV4-1 and J is TRBJ2-1; 7 bases agree with TRBD1. In nucleotides, the CDR3 is TGCGCCAGCAGCCGAACCGGGACAGCCTACAATGAGCAGTTCTTC. This codes for CASSRTGTAYNEQFF.